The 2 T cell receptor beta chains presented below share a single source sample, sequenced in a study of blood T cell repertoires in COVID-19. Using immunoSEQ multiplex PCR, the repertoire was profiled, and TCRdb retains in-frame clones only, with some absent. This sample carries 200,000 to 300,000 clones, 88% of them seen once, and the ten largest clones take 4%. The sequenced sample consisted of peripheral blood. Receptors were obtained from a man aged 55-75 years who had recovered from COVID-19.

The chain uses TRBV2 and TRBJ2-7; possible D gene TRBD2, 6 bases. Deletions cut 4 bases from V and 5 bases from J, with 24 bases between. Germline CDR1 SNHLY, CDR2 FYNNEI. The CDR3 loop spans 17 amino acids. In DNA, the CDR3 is TGTGCCAGCAGTGCGATACTGGGAACTAGCCTAGTTAACGAGCAGTACTTC. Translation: CASSAILGTSLVNEQYF.

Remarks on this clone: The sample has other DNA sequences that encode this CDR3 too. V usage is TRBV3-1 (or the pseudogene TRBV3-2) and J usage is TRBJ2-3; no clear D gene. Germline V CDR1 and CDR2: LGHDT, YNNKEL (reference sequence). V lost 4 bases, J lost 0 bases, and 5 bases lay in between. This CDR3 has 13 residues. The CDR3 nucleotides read TGTGCCAGCAGCCCCGGGAGCACAGATACGCAGTATTTT. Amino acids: CASSPGSTDTQYF.